This record looks at one T cell receptor beta chain sequence and its context. Its antigen is undetermined. This record comes from a study of circulating and synovial CD4+ cells in juvenile arthritis. General study findings and limits: Circulating pathogenic-like lymphocytes shared a substantially higher fraction of CDR3 sequences with synovium than bulk blood. CPL and bulk CD4 samples differed at least tenfold in T cell genomes.

The CDR3 contains 17 residues. The V gene's germline CDR1 is LGHNA and CDR2 YSLEER. V lost 0 bases, J lost 4 bases, and 17 bases lay in between. Donors were patients with active juvenile idiopathic arthritis. The protocol was immunoSEQ multiplex PCR, while the TCRdb copy is restricted to in-frame clones and leaves out a portion. Found here are roughly 32,000 clones, roughly 96% of them singletons; the top ten hold approximately 0.68%. Sequenced material: CD4+ T cells from blood. The TCR sequence derives from a human donor with juvenile idiopathic arthritis. The chain links TRBV4-3 to TRBJ2-3, with D unclear. The CDR3 loop is CASSQDSYRSSSDTQYF. In DNA form, the CDR3 reads TGCGCCAGCAGCCAAGATAGTTACCGATCGTCCTCAGATACGCAGTATTTT.